Below, 5 T cell receptor beta chains from the same sample are listed, as sequenced in a study of control samples from healthy donors and cancer patients. Sequencing used immunoSEQ multiplex PCR; TCRdb keeps in-frame clones, though not all of them. The table records roughly 40,000 clones, about 94% of them present only once. Sequencing input: blood. Receptors originate from a woman aged 45-60 years in good health.

The chain employs TRBV27 and TRBJ2-7; 9 bases agree with TRBD1. Germline CDR1 MNHEY, CDR2 SMNVEV (reference sequence). CDR3 length: 13 residues. V lost 8 bases, J lost 4 bases, and 6 bases stayed unmatched. DNA for the CDR3: TGTGCCAGCCCAGGGGACAGGGTTTACGAGCAGTACTTC. This gives the protein CASPGDRVYEQYF.

The chain is built from TRBV5-6 and TRBJ1-1; D is ambiguous. Looked up from germline, CDR1 is SGHDT and CDR2 is YYEEEE. Trimming pared 4 bases from V and 1 base from J, leaving 14 bases between. This CDR3 has 15 amino acids. The CDR3 region is CASSPRLISNTEAFF. CDR3 nucleotides: TGTGCCAGCAGCCCACGACTGATCTCGAACACTGAAGCTTTCTTT.

V is TRBV5-1 and J is TRBJ2-4; D assignment may be TRBD1 or TRBD2 (6 bases each). Trimming pared 4 bases from V and 2 bases from J, leaving 13 bases between. This CDR3 is 15 amino acids long. Germline values: CDR1 SGHRS, CDR2 YFSETQ. The CDR3 loop reads CASSGVGGPKNIQYF. Written as DNA, the CDR3 is TGCGCCAGCAGCGGGGTAGGGGGGCCCAAAAACATTCAGTACTTC.

Concerning this clone: The same CDR3 can be traced to other DNA sequences in this sample. V and J are TRBV5-4 and TRBJ1-2; D gene uncertain. Trimming took 0 bases from V and 8 from J, leaving 8 bases between them. The germline V gene encodes CDR1 SGHNT and CDR2 YYREEE (reference sequence). This CDR3 has 12 amino acids. The CDR3 loop reads CASSLEVGGYTF. In nucleotides, the CDR3 is TGTGCCAGCAGCTTGGAGGTGGGGGGCTACACCTTC.

V is TRBV3-1 (or the pseudogene TRBV3-2) and J is TRBJ1-2; TRBD1 matches at 7 bases. The CDR3 has 16 amino acids. Losses at the gene ends were 3 bases for V and 0 bases for J; bases not matched to a gene: 7. Germline V gene lookup returns CDR1 LGHDT and CDR2 YNNKEL (reference sequence). CDR3 nucleotide sequence: TGTGCCAGCAGCCACAGACCCGGGACAGCTAACTATGGCTACACCTTC. This encodes CASSHRPGTANYGYTF.